This T cell receptor beta chain was retrieved from a study of cytotoxic CD8 clonotypes in ibrutinib-treated CLL. Across the study: Productive templates averaged 255,043 per sample, and productive rearrangements 80,000 to 95,000.

Libraries were prepared by immunoSEQ multiplex PCR; TCRdb keeps only in-frame clonotypes and omits some of them. The sample lists 200,000 or so clones, roughly 73% occurring once. Study-level results: The study found clonality rose at ibrutinib response, then fell toward baseline at progression.

Trimming left V 5 bases short and J 9 bases short, with 20 bases between. Germline V CDR1 and CDR2: MGHRA, YSYEKL. The CDR3 sequence is 15 residues long. Genomic DNA in an amount of approximately 2 micrograms was extracted from cryopreserved PBMCs and used for the preparation of TCR beta libraries. In its sample, this clone was seen many times. The antigen remains undetermined. The gene calls are TRBV4-1 and TRBJ2-1; maybe TRBD2 (5 bases). The origin of this receptor is a human donor with chronic lymphocytic leukemia. Specimen: PBMCs, collected after 12 months of ibrutinib treatment. The CDR3, as DNA: TGCGCCAGCAGCTCCGCGGGCGGTCCCCTTCGTGAGCAGTTCTTC. As protein: CASSSAGGPLREQFF.